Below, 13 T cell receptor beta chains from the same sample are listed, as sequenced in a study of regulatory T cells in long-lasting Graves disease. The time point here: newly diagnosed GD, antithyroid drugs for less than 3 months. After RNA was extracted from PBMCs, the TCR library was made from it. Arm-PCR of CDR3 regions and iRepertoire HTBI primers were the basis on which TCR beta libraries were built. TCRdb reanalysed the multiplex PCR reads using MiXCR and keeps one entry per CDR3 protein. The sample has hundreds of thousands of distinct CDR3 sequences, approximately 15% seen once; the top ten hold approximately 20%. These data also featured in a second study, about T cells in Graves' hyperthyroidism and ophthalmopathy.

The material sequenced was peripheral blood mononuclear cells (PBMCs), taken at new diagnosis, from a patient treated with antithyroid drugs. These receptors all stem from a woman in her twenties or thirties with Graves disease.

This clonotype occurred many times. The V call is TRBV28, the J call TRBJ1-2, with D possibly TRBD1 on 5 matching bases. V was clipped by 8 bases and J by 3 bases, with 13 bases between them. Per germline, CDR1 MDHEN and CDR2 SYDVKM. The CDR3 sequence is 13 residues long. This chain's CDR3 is CASWGVVDYGYTF. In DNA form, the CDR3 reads TGTGCCAGCTGGGGGGTCGTGGACTATGGCTACACCTTC.

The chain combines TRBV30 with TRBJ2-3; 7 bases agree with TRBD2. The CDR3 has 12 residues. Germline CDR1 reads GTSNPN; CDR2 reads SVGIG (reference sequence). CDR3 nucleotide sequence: TGTGGGCTAGCGGTTAGCACAGATACGCAGTATTTT. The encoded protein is CGLAVSTDTQYF.

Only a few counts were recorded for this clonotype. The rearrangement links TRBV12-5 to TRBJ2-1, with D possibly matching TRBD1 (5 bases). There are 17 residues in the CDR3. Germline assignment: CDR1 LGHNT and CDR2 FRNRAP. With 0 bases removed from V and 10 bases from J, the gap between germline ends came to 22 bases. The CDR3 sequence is CASGLVRGDAQSVEQFF. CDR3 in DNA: TGTGCTAGTGGTTTGGTAAGGGGTGATGCGCAGTCGGTGGAGCAGTTCTTC. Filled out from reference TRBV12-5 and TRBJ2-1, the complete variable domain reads DARVTQTPRHKVTEMGQEVTMRCQPILGHNTVFWYRQTMMQGLELLAYFRNRAPLDDSGMPKDRFSAEMPDATLATLKIQPSEPRDSAVYFCASGLVRGDAQSVEQFFGPGTRLTVL.

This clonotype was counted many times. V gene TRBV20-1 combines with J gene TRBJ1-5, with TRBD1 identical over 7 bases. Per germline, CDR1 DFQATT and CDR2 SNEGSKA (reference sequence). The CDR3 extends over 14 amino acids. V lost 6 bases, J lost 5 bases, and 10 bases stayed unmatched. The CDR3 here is CSATQGSTDQPQHF. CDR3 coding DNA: TGCAGTGCAACACAGGGGAGCACAGATCAGCCCCAGCATTTT.

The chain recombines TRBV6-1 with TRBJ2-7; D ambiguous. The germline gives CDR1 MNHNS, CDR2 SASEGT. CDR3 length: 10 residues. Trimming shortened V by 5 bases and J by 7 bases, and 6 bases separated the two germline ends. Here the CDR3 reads CASSHLEQYF. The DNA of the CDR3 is TGTGCCAGCAGTCATCTGGAGCAGTACTTC.

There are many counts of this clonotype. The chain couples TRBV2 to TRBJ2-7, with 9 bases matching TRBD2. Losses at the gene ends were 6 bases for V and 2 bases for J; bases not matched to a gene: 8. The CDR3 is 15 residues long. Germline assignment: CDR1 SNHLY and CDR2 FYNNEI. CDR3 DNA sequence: TGTGCCAGCAGCGCCAGTAGCGGGGGTACCTACGAGCAGTACTTC. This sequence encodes CASSASSGGTYEQYF.

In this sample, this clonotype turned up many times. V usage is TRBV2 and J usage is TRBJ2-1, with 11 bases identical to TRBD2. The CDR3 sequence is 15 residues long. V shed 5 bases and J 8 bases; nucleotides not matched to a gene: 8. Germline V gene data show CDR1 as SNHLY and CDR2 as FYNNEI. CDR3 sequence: CASSITSGSIDEQFF. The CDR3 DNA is TGTGCCAGCAGTATCACTAGCGGGAGTATAGATGAGCAGTTCTTC.

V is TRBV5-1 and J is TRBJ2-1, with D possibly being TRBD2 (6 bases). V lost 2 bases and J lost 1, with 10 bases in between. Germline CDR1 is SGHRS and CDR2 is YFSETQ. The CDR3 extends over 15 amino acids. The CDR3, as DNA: TGCGCCAGCAGCTTTAACGGGAGTTCCTACAATGAGCAGTTCTTC. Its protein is CASSFNGSSYNEQFF.

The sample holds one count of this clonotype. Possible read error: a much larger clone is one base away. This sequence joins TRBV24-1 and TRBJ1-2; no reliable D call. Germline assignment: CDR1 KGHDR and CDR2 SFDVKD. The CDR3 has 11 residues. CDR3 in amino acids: CATSQDYGYAF. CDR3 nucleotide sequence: TGTGCCACCAGTCAGGACTATGGCTACGCCTTC.

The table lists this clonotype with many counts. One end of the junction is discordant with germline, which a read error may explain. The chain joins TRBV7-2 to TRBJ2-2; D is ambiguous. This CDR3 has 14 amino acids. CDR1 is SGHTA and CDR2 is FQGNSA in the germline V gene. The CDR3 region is CASSLGLNTGELFF. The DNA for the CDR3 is TGTGCCAGCAGTTTAGGCCTGAACACCGGGGAGCTGTTTTTT. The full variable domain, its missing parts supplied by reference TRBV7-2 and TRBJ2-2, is GAGVSQSPSNKVTEKGKDVELRCDPISGHTALYWYRQSLGQGLEFLIYFQGNSAPDKSGLPSDRFSAERTGGSVSTLTIQRTQQEDSAVYLCASSLGLNTGELFFGEGSRLTVL.

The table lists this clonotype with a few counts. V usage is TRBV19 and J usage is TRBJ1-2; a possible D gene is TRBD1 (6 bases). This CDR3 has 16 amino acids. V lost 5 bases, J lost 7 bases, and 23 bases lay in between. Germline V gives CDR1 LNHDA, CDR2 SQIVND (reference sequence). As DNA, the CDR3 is TGTGCCAGTAGTCCTTGGTCCGGGGGCGCATCACCTGGCTACACCTTC. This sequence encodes CASSPWSGGASPGYTF.

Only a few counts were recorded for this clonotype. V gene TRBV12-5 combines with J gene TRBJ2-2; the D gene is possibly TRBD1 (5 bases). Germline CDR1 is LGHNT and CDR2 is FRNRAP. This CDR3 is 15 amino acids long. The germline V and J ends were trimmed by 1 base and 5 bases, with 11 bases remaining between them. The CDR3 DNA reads TGTGCTAGTGGTTTGGGACAGACCTCGACCGGGGAGCTGTTTTTT. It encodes CASGLGQTSTGELFF.

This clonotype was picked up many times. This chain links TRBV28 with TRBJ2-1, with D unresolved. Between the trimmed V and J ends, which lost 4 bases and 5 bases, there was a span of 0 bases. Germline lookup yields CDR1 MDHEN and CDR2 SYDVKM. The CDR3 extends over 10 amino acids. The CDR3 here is CASSYNEQFF. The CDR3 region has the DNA TGTGCCAGCAGTTACAATGAGCAGTTCTTC.